The 19 T cell receptor beta chains in this list originate from one sample, sequenced in a study of CXCR3-negative and CXCR3-positive naive CD8 T cells. The authors prepared UMI-labeled TRB cDNA libraries by 5' RACE. TCRdb re-called the 5' RACE reads and gives one entry per CDR3 protein, without DNA. The repertoire table contains about 41,000 distinct CDR3 sequences. Sample: naive CXCR3- CD8+ T cells from blood. Documented subset: CD45RO-CCR7+CD27+CD95- naive CD8+ T cells lacking CXCR3 (TNR3-). All receptors come from a human donor in good health. Some clones in this sample may be carry-over from other donors' samples.

The chain employs TRBV20-1 and TRBJ2-7; checking the TCRdb D call of TRBD2 is not possible without DNA. Per the germline V gene, CDR1 is DFQATT and CDR2 is SNEGSKA (reference sequence). This CDR3 comprises 13 residues. This CDR3 is CSARTSGSYEQYF.

The chain links TRBV12-3 or TRBV12-4 to TRBJ1-2; TCRdb calls TRBD1, which cannot be checked without DNA. The CDR3 loop spans 12 amino acids. CDR3 region: CASSFGGDGYTF.

The gene calls are TRBV28 and TRBJ2-7; TCRdb reports TRBD1, a call that lacks DNA to check it against. CDR1 is MDHEN and CDR2 is SYDVKM in the germline V gene. The CDR3 extends over 12 amino acids. This chain's CDR3 is CASSRSPDEQYF. Supplemented by reference TRBV28 and TRBJ2-7, the full variable domain reads DVKVTQSSRYLVKRTGEKVFLECVQDMDHENMFWYRQDPGLGLRLIYFSYDVKMKEKGDIPEGYSVSREKKERFSLILESASTNQTSMYLCASSRSPDEQYFGPGTRLTVT.

The CDR3 loop reads CAVRGHQETQYF. The V call is TRBV10-3, the J call TRBJ2-5; TCRdb names TRBD2, which stays unverified in the absence of DNA. Germline V gene lookup returns CDR1 ENHRY and CDR2 SYGVKD. The CDR3 extends over 12 amino acids.

This sequence joins TRBV20-1 and TRBJ2-1; the TCRdb call, TRBD2, lacks DNA for checking. CDR3 length equals 15 residues. Germline assignment: CDR1 DFQATT and CDR2 SNEGSKA (reference sequence). The CDR3 sequence is CSARPREDSYNEQFF.

V usage is TRBV28 and J usage is TRBJ2-5; the D call of TRBD1 rests on TCRdb alone, since no DNA is present to check it. Germline-derived CDR1 and CDR2 are MDHEN and SYDVKM. The CDR3 is 14 residues long. The chain's CDR3 is CASTARDSQETQYF.

The genes are TRBV28 and TRBJ2-7; TCRdb designates TRBD1, a call that cannot be tested without DNA. The CDR3 is 13 amino acids. Germline-derived CDR1 and CDR2 are MDHEN and SYDVKM. CDR3 region: CASTAGDHYEQYF.

The J gene is TRBJ2-2, the V gene TRBV28; without DNA, the TCRdb call of TRBD2 cannot be checked. Germline CDR1 and CDR2: MDHEN and SYDVKM. The CDR3 sequence is 14 residues long. CDR3 sequence reads: CASIREGPNGELFF.

The genes are TRBV20-1 and TRBJ2-1; TCRdb designates TRBD2, a call that cannot be tested without DNA. Germline V lookup: CDR1 DFQATT, CDR2 SNEGSKA (reference sequence). The CDR3 has 14 amino acids. The CDR3 loop is CSARFRGSDNEQFF.

This chain connects TRBV7-9 to TRBJ2-3; TCRdb designates TRBD2, a call that cannot be tested without DNA. The germline V gene encodes CDR1 SEHNR and CDR2 FQNEAQ (reference sequence). CDR3 length: 17 residues. The CDR3 here is CAIHTTISGTSTDTQYF.

This chain uses TRBV20-1 with TRBJ2-7. Germline V gene sequence: CDR1 DFQATT, CDR2 SNEGSKA (reference sequence). The CDR3 sequence is 15 residues long. The CDR3 spells CSAPKKSRPSYEQYF.

This chain connects TRBV5-1 to TRBJ2-1; without DNA, the TCRdb call of TRBD2 cannot be checked. Germline CDR1 SGHRS, CDR2 YFSETQ. The length of the CDR3 is 15 residues. This chain's CDR3 is CASSLGLAGAVEQFF.

CDR3 sequence: CASSLDRKAPYEQYF. The chain joins TRBV12-3 or TRBV12-4 to TRBJ2-7; TCRdb calls TRBD1, which cannot be checked without DNA. The length of the CDR3 is 15 residues.

The chain links TRBV29-1 to TRBJ2-7; the D call of TRBD1 rests on TCRdb alone, since no DNA is present to check it. This CDR3 has 16 amino acids. The germline gives CDR1 SQVTM, CDR2 ANQGSEA. CDR3: CSVVPQVGGSEDEQYF.

The chain couples TRBV7-9 to TRBJ2-1. The CDR3 contains 15 residues. Per the germline V gene, CDR1 is SEHNR and CDR2 is FQNEAQ (reference sequence). The chain's CDR3 is CASSLTHERGNEQFF. Full variable domain (outside the CDR3, taken from reference TRBV7-9 and TRBJ2-1): DTGVSQNPRHKITKRGQNVTFRCDPISEHNRLYWYRQTLGQGPEFLTYFQNEAQLEKSRLLSDRFSAERPKGSFSTLEIQRTEQGDSAMYLCASSLTHERGNEQFFGPGTRLTVL.

The V and J genes are TRBV10-2 and TRBJ2-1. Germline assignment: CDR1 WSHSY and CDR2 SAAADI. CDR3 length equals 14 residues. CDR3 loop: CASSEPGYYNEQFF.

This sequence joins TRBV29-1 and TRBJ2-1. Germline V lookup: CDR1 SQVTM, CDR2 ANQGSEA. The CDR3 spans 13 residues. CDR3 loop: CSAMEPSYNEQFF.

The chain combines TRBV29-1 with TRBJ1-1. CDR3 length: 12 amino acids. Germline-derived CDR1 and CDR2 are SQVTM and ANQGSEA. The chain's CDR3 is CSAPSGGAEAFF. The full variable domain, with the rest looked up from reference TRBV29-1 and TRBJ1-1, is SAVISQKPSRDICQRGTSLTIQCQVDSQVTMMFWYRQQPGQSLTLIATANQGSEATYESGFVIDKFPISRPNLTFSTLTVSNMSPEDSSIYLCSAPSGGAEAFFGQGTRLTVV.

The chain employs TRBV29-1 and TRBJ2-1. The CDR3 consists of 11 residues. Germline assignment: CDR1 SQVTM and CDR2 ANQGSEA. CDR3 region: CSVGAYNEQFF.